A selection of T cell receptor beta chains follows, all from one sample in a study of radiotherapy plus CTLA-4 blockade in lung cancer. Sequencing used immunoSEQ multiplex PCR; TCRdb keeps in-frame clones, though not all of them. The sample holds under 65,000 clones, approximately 80% seen once. The sample consisted of peripheral blood, taken from a patient treated with radiotherapy plus ipilimumab. These receptors all come from a human donor with non-small cell lung cancer whose response to radiotherapy plus ipilimumab could not be evaluated. Each CDR3 is given with its conserved first and last residue. A D gene is named only where the DNA matches it firmly. Size is stated for part of the rows, as once, few or many counts, or as a class when the clone is expanded.

v_call	cdr3_length	d_call	j_call	clone_size	cdr3_aa	cdr3_nt
TRBV7-8	17	TRBD1	TRBJ1-6	.	CASSINLDRVLSTPLHF	TGTGCCAGCAGCATAAACTTGGACAGGGTTTTGAGTACCCCCCTCCACTTT
TRBV11-3	15	.	TRBJ2-2	.	CASSSGLANTGELFF	TGTGCCAGCAGCTCCGGACTCGCGAACACCGGGGAGCTGTTTTTT
TRBV9	14	.	TRBJ2-3	.	CASSVAAGTDTQYF	TGTGCCAGCAGCGTAGCTGCAGGAACAGATACGCAGTATTTT
TRBV19	15	.	TRBJ2-5	.	CASSMGGTPGETQYF	TGTGCCAGTAGTATGGGGGGTACACCGGGGGAGACCCAGTACTTC
TRBV29-1	13	.	TRBJ2-7	.	CSVEATGWDEQYF	TGCAGCGTTGAGGCTACAGGGTGGGACGAGCAGTACTTC
TRBV7-6	13	.	TRBJ1-6	.	CASSSYPESPLHF	TGTGCCAGCAGCTCCTACCCCGAGTCACCCCTCCACTTT
TRBV6-6	16	TRBD1	TRBJ1-2	once	CASSYSTGSTNYGYTF	TGTGCCAGCAGTTACTCGACAGGGTCTACCAACTATGGCTACACCTTC
TRBV6-6	16	TRBD1	TRBJ2-1	once	CASSYILQGARNEQFF	TGTGCCAGCAGTTACATCCTACAGGGGGCTAGGAATGAGCAGTTCTTC
TRBV7-9	16	TRBD2	TRBJ2-3	.	CASSPLLAVITDTQYF	TGTGCCAGCAGCCCACTCCTAGCGGTTATCACAGATACGCAGTATTTT
TRBV19	15	TRBD1	TRBJ2-5	.	CASSKTGTDQETQYF	TGTGCCAGTAGCAAAACCGGGACAGATCAAGAGACCCAGTACTTC
TRBV27	15	.	TRBJ2-3	.	CASSSGGRHTDTQYF	TGTGCCAGCAGTTCTGGGGGCCGGCACACAGATACGCAGTATTTT
TRBV5-1	16	TRBD1	TRBJ2-1	.	CASSLGGQGQVNEQFF	TGCGCCAGCAGCTTGGGCGGACAGGGGCAGGTCAATGAGCAGTTCTTC
TRBV13	16	.	TRBJ2-3	.	CASSPQTDSSTDTQYF	TGTGCCAGCAGCCCTCAGACAGACTCTAGCACAGATACGCAGTATTTT
TRBV11-2	16	TRBD2	TRBJ2-5	.	CASSLDLAGGQKTQYF	TGTGCCAGCAGCTTAGATCTAGCGGGGGGGCAGAAGACCCAGTACTTC
TRBV4-3	18	TRBD2	TRBJ2-1	.	CASSQDRRGRAFGNEQFF	TGCGCCAGCAGCCAAGATCGGCGCGGGAGGGCCTTTGGGAATGAGCAGTTCTTC
TRBV7-9	12	.	TRBJ1-2	.	CASSLGPFGYTF	TGTGCCAGCAGCTTAGGTCCTTTTGGCTACACCTTC
TRBV11-2	15	TRBD2	TRBJ2-1	.	CASSLETSGGNEQFF	TGTGCCAGCAGCTTAGAAACTAGCGGGGGCAATGAGCAGTTCTTC
TRBV30	16	.	TRBJ1-6	.	CAWSVGEGGYNSPLHF	TGTGCCTGGAGTGTTGGTGAAGGGGGCTATAATTCACCCCTCCACTTT
TRBV7-9	12	TRBD1	TRBJ2-1	.	CASSMDRGEQFF	TGTGCCAGCAGCATGGACAGGGGGGAGCAGTTCTTC
TRBV2	14	TRBD1	TRBJ1-4	few	CASSEGTGERKLFF	TGTGCCAGCAGTGAAGGGACAGGGGAACGAAAACTGTTTTTT
TRBV27	18	TRBD2	TRBJ2-1	.	CASSQTSGGRISHNEQFF	TGTGCCAGCAGCCAGACTAGCGGGGGCCGGATTTCCCACAATGAGCAGTTCTTC
TRBV4-3	17	TRBD2	TRBJ2-5	few	CASSQQWTSGSQETQYF	TGCGCCAGCAGCCAACAATGGACTAGCGGGAGCCAAGAGACCCAGTACTTC
TRBV19	17	.	TRBJ1-1	.	CASSKYPPLGTNTEAFF	TGTGCCAGTAGTAAATATCCTCCGTTAGGGACTAACACTGAAGCTTTCTTT
TRBV7-2	12	.	TRBJ1-2	.	CASSLQGYGYTF	TGTGCCAGCAGCCTTCAGGGCTATGGCTACACCTTC
TRBV9	15	TRBD2	TRBJ2-1	.	CASSAGAGGYNEQFF	TGTGCCAGCAGCGCCGGGGCGGGGGGTTACAATGAGCAGTTCTTC
TRBV28	14	TRBD2	TRBJ2-7	.	CASSRRRGMNEQYF	TGTGCCAGCAGTCGGCGGCGGGGGATGAACGAGCAGTACTTC
TRBV19	12	.	TRBJ2-7	.	CASSSTRYEQYF	TGTGCCAGTAGTTCTACTCGGTACGAGCAGTACTTC
TRBV7-9	14	.	TRBJ2-2	.	CASSLAISAGELFF	TGTGCCAGCAGCTTAGCGATTAGTGCCGGGGAGCTGTTTTTT
TRBV4-2	16	TRBD2	TRBJ2-7	.	CASSQVRSGNPYEQYF	TGTGCCAGCAGCCAAGTTCGTAGCGGGAACCCCTACGAGCAGTACTTC
TRBV6-5	15	.	TRBJ1-1	few	CASSSTRQVLTEAFF	TGTGCCAGCAGTTCTACCCGACAGGTCTTAACTGAAGCTTTCTTT
TRBV28	19	.	TRBJ2-7	.	CASSSTFERPFQYSYEQYF	TGTGCCAGCAGTTCGACCTTTGAGCGACCATTCCAATACTCCTACGAGCAGTACTTC
TRBV29-1	14	.	TRBJ2-3	.	CSVAGTTSTDTQYF	TGCAGCGTTGCCGGGACAACTAGCACAGATACGCAGTATTTT
TRBV19	14	TRBD1	TRBJ2-3	once	CASSNQGAPDTQYF	TGTGCCAGTAGTAATCAGGGGGCCCCAGATACGCAGTATTTT
TRBV4-1	17	TRBD1	TRBJ1-3	.	CASSHGSGGMAGNTIYF	TGCGCCAGCAGCCACGGGTCAGGGGGAATGGCTGGAAACACCATATATTTT
TRBV10-3	16	.	TRBJ2-6	few	CAISEEPVSGANVLTF	TGTGCCATCAGTGAAGAACCGGTCTCTGGGGCCAACGTCCTGACTTTC
TRBV2	14	.	TRBJ2-2	.	CASSERRLSGELFF	TGTGCCAGCAGTGAACGCCGGTTGTCCGGGGAGCTGTTTTTT
TRBV7-9	14	TRBD1	TRBJ2-7	few	CASSGRDRGYEQYF	TGTGCCAGCAGCGGCCGGGACAGGGGTTACGAGCAGTACTTC
TRBV7-2	14	TRBD1	TRBJ2-5	once	CASSPDRGQETQYF	TGTGCCAGCAGCCCTGACAGGGGCCAAGAGACCCAGTACTTC
TRBV13	14	TRBD1	TRBJ1-2	medium-sized	CASSSGTGEAQDYF	TGTGCCAGCAGCTCGGGGACAGGCGAAGCCCAGGATTACTTC
TRBV9	16	.	TRBJ2-3	.	CASSVPWGGLTDTQYF	TGTGCCAGCAGCGTCCCCTGGGGAGGACTAACAGATACGCAGTATTTT
TRBV7-9	13	TRBD2	TRBJ2-1	.	CASSRTSGNEQFF	TGTGCCAGCAGTAGGACTAGCGGCAATGAGCAGTTCTTC
TRBV29-1	13	TRBD1	TRBJ1-2	.	CSVAGGRDYGYTF	TGCAGCGTTGCAGGGGGTCGAGACTATGGCTACACCTTC
TRBV2	16	TRBD2	TRBJ2-2	.	CASRLAGGVNTGELFF	TGTGCCAGCAGGCTGGCGGGGGGGGTGAACACCGGGGAGCTGTTTTTT
TRBV9	14	TRBD1	TRBJ1-5	.	CASAPTGGRQPQHF	TGTGCCAGCGCACCCACAGGGGGCCGACAGCCCCAGCATTTT
TRBV27	15	.	TRBJ2-5	.	CASSPRTLYQETQYF	TGTGCCAGCAGTCCCAGGACACTTTACCAAGAGACCCAGTACTTC
TRBV28	14	TRBD1	TRBJ2-2	few	CASKQGAFTGELFF	TGTGCCAGCAAACAGGGGGCTTTCACCGGGGAGCTGTTTTTT
TRBV4-2	18	.	TRBJ1-6	.	CASSQDQVPSSYNSPLHF	TGTGCCAGCAGCCAAGACCAGGTCCCAAGCTCCTATAATTCACCCCTCCACTTT
TRBV11-3	13	.	TRBJ1-1	.	CASSLTGHTEAFF	TGTGCCAGCAGCTTAACAGGCCACACTGAAGCTTTCTTT
TRBV2	19	.	TRBJ1-5	few	CASSEERQAPVYSNQPQHF	TGTGCCAGCAGTGAAGAGAGACAGGCGCCCGTCTATAGCAATCAGCCCCAGCATTTT
TRBV27	17	.	TRBJ2-4	.	CASSFRPAVAAKNIQYF	TGTGCCAGCAGTTTTCGGCCAGCGGTTGCGGCCAAAAACATTCAGTACTTC
TRBV4-2	16	TRBD2	TRBJ2-5	few	CASSPSWAGGEETQYF	TGTGCCAGCAGCCCCTCTTGGGCGGGAGGAGAAGAGACCCAGTACTTC
TRBV18	13	.	TRBJ1-2	.	CASSPGGHYGYTF	TGTGCCAGCTCACCGGGGGGTCACTATGGCTACACCTTC
TRBV19	14	TRBD1	TRBJ1-2	.	CASSVGTASYGYTF	TGTGCCAGTAGTGTAGGGACAGCGAGCTATGGCTACACCTTC
TRBV28	16	TRBD1	TRBJ1-2	.	CASSMPRMTGKYGYTF	TGTGCCAGCAGTATGCCCCGCATGACAGGGAAGTATGGCTACACCTTC
TRBV2	14	TRBD2	TRBJ2-3	.	CASSILAGVGTQYF	TGTGCCAGCAGTATACTAGCGGGGGTGGGTACGCAGTATTTT